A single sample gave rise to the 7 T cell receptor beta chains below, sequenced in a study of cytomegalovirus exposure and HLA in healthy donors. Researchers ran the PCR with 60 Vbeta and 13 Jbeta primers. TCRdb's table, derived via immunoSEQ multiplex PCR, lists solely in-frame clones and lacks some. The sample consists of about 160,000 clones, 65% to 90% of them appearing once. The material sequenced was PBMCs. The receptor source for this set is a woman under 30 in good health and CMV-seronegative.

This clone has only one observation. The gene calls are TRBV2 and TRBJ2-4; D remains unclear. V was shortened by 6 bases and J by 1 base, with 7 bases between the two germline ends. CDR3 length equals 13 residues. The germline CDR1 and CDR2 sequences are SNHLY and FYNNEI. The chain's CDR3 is CASRTTAKNIQYF. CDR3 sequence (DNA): TGTGCCAGCAGGACAACCGCCAAAAACATTCAGTACTTC.

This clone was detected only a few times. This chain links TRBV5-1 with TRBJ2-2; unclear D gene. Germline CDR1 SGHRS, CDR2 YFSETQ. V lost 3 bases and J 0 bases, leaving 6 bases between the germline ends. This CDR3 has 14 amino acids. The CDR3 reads CASSYSTNTGELFF. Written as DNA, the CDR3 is TGCGCCAGCAGCTATTCAACGAACACCGGGGAGCTGTTTTTT. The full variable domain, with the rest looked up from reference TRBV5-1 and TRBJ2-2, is KAGVTQTPRYLIKTRGQQVTLSCSPISGHRSVSWYQQTPGQGLQFLFEYFSETQRNKGNFPGRFSGRQFSNSRSEMNVSTLELGDSALYLCASSYSTNTGELFFGEGSRLTVL.

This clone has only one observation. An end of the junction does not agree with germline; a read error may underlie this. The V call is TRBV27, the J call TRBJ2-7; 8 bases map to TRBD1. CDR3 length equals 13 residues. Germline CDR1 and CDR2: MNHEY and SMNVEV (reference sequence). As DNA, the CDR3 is TGTGCCAGCAGTTTAGACAGGGGCAACGAGCAGTGCTTC. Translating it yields CASSLDRGNEQCF.

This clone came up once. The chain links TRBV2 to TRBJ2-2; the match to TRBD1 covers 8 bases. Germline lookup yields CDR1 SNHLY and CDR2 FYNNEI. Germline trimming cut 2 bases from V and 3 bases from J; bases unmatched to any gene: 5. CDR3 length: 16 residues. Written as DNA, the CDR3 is TGTGCCAGCAGTGAAATCAGGGGGCGGTACACCGGGGAGCTGTTTTTT. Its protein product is CASSEIRGRYTGELFF. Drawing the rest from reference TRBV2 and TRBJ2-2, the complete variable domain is EPEVTQTPSHQVTQMGQEVILRCVPISNHLYFYWYRQILGQKVEFLVSFYNNEISEKSEIFDDQFSVERPDGSNFTLKIRSTKLEDSAMYFCASSEIRGRYTGELFFGEGSRLTVL.

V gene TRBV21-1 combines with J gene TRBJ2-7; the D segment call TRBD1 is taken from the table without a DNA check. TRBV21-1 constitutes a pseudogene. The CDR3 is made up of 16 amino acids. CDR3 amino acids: CASSSRGSTGDHEQYF. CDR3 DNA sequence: TGTGCCAGCAGCTCAAGAGGATCCACAGGGGACCACGAGCAGTACTTC.

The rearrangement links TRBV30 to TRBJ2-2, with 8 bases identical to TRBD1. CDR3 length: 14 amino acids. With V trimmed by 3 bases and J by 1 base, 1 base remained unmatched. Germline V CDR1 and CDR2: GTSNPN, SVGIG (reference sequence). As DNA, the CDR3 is TGTGCCTGGAGAGGACAGGGGAACACCGGGGAGCTGTTTTTT. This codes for CAWRGQGNTGELFF.

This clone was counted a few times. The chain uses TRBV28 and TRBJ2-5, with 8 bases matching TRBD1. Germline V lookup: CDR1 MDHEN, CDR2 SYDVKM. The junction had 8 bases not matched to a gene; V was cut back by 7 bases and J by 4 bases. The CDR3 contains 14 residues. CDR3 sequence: CASNLGTGTETQYF. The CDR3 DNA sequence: TGTGCCAGCAATCTTGGGACAGGAACAGAGACCCAGTACTTC.